The TCR beta chain under discussion was sequenced for a study of regulatory T cells in long-lasting Graves disease. Study-wide findings and caveats: Possibly, too few samples lowered accuracy.

CDR1 is MNHEY, CDR2 SMNVEV, per germline (reference sequence). CDR3 size: 14 residues. Trimming removed 1 base at V and 5 bases at J, with 11 bases between. CDR3 regions were amplified by Arm-PCR using iRepertoire HTBI primers to build TCR beta libraries. Via MiXCR, TCRdb re-called the multiplex PCR reads, giving one row per CDR3 protein. This sample has roughly 500,000 distinct CDR3 sequences, with 13% found just once. The time point is: newly diagnosed GD, antithyroid drugs for less than 3 months. Researchers made the TCR library from RNA that was extracted from PBMCs. Patients of an endocrinology department in Xi'an, China, were included. This clonotype was seen ten or more times. Its antigen is not known. These data were likewise used in another study, on T cells in Graves' hyperthyroidism and ophthalmopathy.

The V and J genes are TRBV27 and TRBJ2-5; D remains ambiguous. Sequenced here: peripheral blood mononuclear cells (PBMCs), sampled at new diagnosis, from a patient treated with antithyroid drugs. This TCR came from a man younger than 40 with Graves disease. The CDR3 nucleotides are TGTGCCAGCAGTTTATTAGGCGGAGTGGAGACCCAGTACTTC. This sequence encodes CASSLLGGVETQYF.